Shown below are 19 T cell receptor beta chains from a single sample sequenced in a study of blood T cell repertoires in COVID-19. Clones were sequenced by immunoSEQ multiplex PCR, and TCRdb holds only the in-frame ones, with some missing. The table shows some 260,000 clones, with 80% to 90% occurring only once. Material for sequencing was peripheral blood. Source of these receptors: a woman in her seventies with COVID-19, enrolled during active disease.

The rearrangement joins TRBV27 to TRBJ2-3, with 7 bases aligning to TRBD2. Germline V gene data show CDR1 as MNHEY and CDR2 as SMNVEV (reference sequence). Trimming took 7 bases from V and 6 from J; bases not matched to a gene: 13. The CDR3 totals 15 residues. For the CDR3, the DNA is TGTGCCAGCAAGCAACCATCCCGCGGGAGTGATACGCAGTATTTT. This translates into CASKQPSRGSDTQYF.

The rearrangement joins TRBV21-1 to TRBJ2-3; TRBD1, the table's D call, was not compared with the DNA. TRBV21-1 is designated a pseudogene. This CDR3 comprises 17 residues. The CDR3 bases are TGTGCCAGCAGCAAAAATCAGTGGTCGGGACACACAGATACGCAGTATTTT. Translating gives CASSKNQWSGHTDTQYF.

The CDR3 DNA sequence: TGCGCCAGCAGCCTTCGGGACAGTTACAATGAGCAGTTCTTC. Its translation: CASSLRDSYNEQFF. The J gene is TRBJ2-1, the V gene TRBV4-1, with 7 nucleotides matching TRBD1. Trimming took 4 bases from V and 4 from J; bases not matched to a gene: 4. Germline V gives CDR1 MGHRA, CDR2 YSYEKL. The CDR3 runs to 14 residues.

This clone was recorded once. The V and J genes are TRBV7-3 and TRBJ1-5; D not certain. The CDR3 sequence is 13 residues long. V was pared by 5 bases and J by 6 bases, with 11 bases between. CDR1 SGHTA and CDR2 FQGTGA come from the germline V gene. The CDR3 is CASSLDEGQPQHF. CDR3 DNA: TGTGCCAGCAGCCTAGACGAGGGTCAGCCCCAGCATTTT. The full variable domain, its missing parts supplied by reference TRBV7-3 and TRBJ1-5, is GAGVSQTPSNKVTEKGKYVELRCDPISGHTALYWYRQSLGQGPEFLIYFQGTGAADDSGLPNDRFFAVRPEGSVSTLKIQRTERGDSAVYLCASSLDEGQPQHFGDGTRLSIL.

The J gene is TRBJ2-5, the V gene TRBV4-2; 12 bases map to TRBD2. The CDR3 has 17 residues. With V trimmed by 3 bases and J by 5 bases, 10 bases remained unmatched. Germline V CDR1 and CDR2: LGHNA, YNFKEQ. The CDR3, as DNA: TGTGCCAGCAGCCAGGTGACTAGCGGGAGTCTCCAGGAGACCCAGTACTTC. This gives the protein CASSQVTSGSLQETQYF.

This chain links TRBV2 with TRBJ1-2; 11 nucleotides match TRBD1. The CDR3 totals 15 residues. The J segment lost 8 bases and the V segment lost 7 bases, leaving 12 bases of the junction unmatched. Germline lookup yields CDR1 SNHLY and CDR2 FYNNEI. This CDR3 is CASNDRTGGAAGYTF. The CDR3 bases are TGTGCCAGCAACGATAGGACAGGGGGCGCGGCAGGCTACACCTTC.

The chain has TRBV28 and TRBJ2-7; TRBD1 aligns across 8 bases. This CDR3 is built from 13 residues. The ends lost 7 bases at V and 2 bases at J; junction bases unmatched: 4. CDR1 is MDHEN, CDR2 SYDVKM, per germline. CDR3 in amino acids: CASTAGGPYEQYF. DNA for the CDR3: TGTGCCAGCACGGCAGGGGGCCCCTACGAGCAGTACTTC.

V is TRBV15 and J is TRBJ1-2, with TRBD1 matching 7 bases. Losses at the gene ends were 4 bases for V and 8 bases for J; bases not matched to a gene: 16. From germline, CDR1 is LNHNV and CDR2 YYDKDF (reference sequence). The CDR3 runs to 16 residues. The chain's CDR3 is CATSKPGQRAVMGYTF. The CDR3 DNA reads as TGTGCCACCAGCAAACCGGGACAGCGAGCAGTTATGGGCTACACCTTC.

V is TRBV18 and J is TRBJ2-1; 11 bases map to TRBD2. Trimming cost V 3 bases and J 5 bases; bases outside gene matches: 3. Germline V lookup: CDR1 KGHSH, CDR2 LQKENI. This CDR3 comprises 15 residues. CDR3 nucleotide sequence: TGTGCCAGCTCACCGGGACTAGCGGTAGACAATGAGCAGTTCTTC. Its translation is CASSPGLAVDNEQFF.

V is TRBV15 and J is TRBJ1-3, with a tentative D call TRBD1 (6 bases). Trimming stripped 6 bases from V and 2 bases from J, with 8 bases between. The CDR3 has 13 amino acids. Germline V gene lookup returns CDR1 LNHNV and CDR2 YYDKDF (reference sequence). The CDR3 region is CATRSGAGNTIYF. The CDR3 DNA is TGTGCCACCAGATCAGGGGCTGGAAACACCATATATTTT.

For the CDR3, the DNA is TGTGCCAGCAGCTTATCTGTGGCTAGCGGAACCTACGAGCAGTACTTC. It codes for CASSLSVASGTYEQYF. The gene calls are TRBV7-3 and TRBJ2-7; 7 bases fit TRBD2. The CDR3 loop spans 16 amino acids. CDR1 is SGHTA, CDR2 FQGTGA, per germline. With 2 bases clipped from V and 2 bases from J, the junction kept 9 bases outside the gene matches.

The chain links TRBV20-1 to TRBJ2-7; D not resolved. The CDR3 totals 10 residues. V shed 6 bases and J shed 0 bases, with 3 bases lying between them. Germline CDR1 DFQATT, CDR2 SNEGSKA (reference sequence). CDR3 nucleotide sequence: TGCAGTGCCGGCTCCTACGAGCAGTACTTC. Protein: CSAGSYEQYF.

The chain joins TRBV5-5 to TRBJ2-7, with TRBD1 matching over 9 bases. J lost 3 bases, V lost 0 bases, and 7 bases had no gene match. The germline V gene has CDR1 SGHKS and CDR2 YYEKEE (reference sequence). The CDR3 runs to 16 residues. CDR3 protein: CASSLGTGANLYEQYF. As DNA, the CDR3 is TGTGCCAGCAGCTTGGGGACAGGGGCGAACCTCTACGAGCAGTACTTC.

This chain uses TRBV29-1 with TRBJ2-2, with D tentatively TRBD2 (7 bases). Per germline, CDR1 SQVTM and CDR2 ANQGSEA. Trimming removed 6 bases from V and 4 bases from J, with 15 bases in between. The CDR3 loop spans 14 amino acids. The CDR3: CSVLGRGGTGELFF. CDR3 bases: TGCAGCGTCCTGGGTAGGGGGGGCACCGGGGAGCTGTTTTTT.

This chain connects TRBV7-3 to TRBJ2-3; the D gene is possibly TRBD2 (6 bases). The CDR3 covers 13 residues. Between the trimmed V and J ends, which lost 6 bases and 5 bases, there was a span of 12 bases. Germline V CDR1 and CDR2: SGHTA, FQGTGA. The CDR3 here is CASRGGRLDTQYF. The CDR3 nucleotides read TGTGCCAGCAGGGGGGGACGCCTAGATACGCAGTATTTT.

The rearrangement joins TRBV4-3 to TRBJ2-5; D possibly corresponds to TRBD2 (7 bases). V dropped 0 bases and J dropped 4 bases, with 15 bases sitting between them. Germline CDR1 is LGHNA and CDR2 is YSLEER. CDR3 size: 16 residues. CDR3 in DNA: TGCGCCAGCAGCCAAGACGGCGGGGGCATTCGAGAGACCCAGTACTTC. It is translated as CASSQDGGGIRETQYF.

The sample holds one count of this clone. The chain employs TRBV3-1 (or the pseudogene TRBV3-2) and TRBJ1-5; D gene uncertain. Germline assignment: CDR1 LGHDT and CDR2 YNNKEL (reference sequence). CDR3 length equals 13 residues. V was cut by 2 bases and J by 11 bases, with 13 bases left in between. This CDR3 is CASSQTGVQTQHF. As DNA, the CDR3 is TGTGCCAGCAGCCAAACCGGGGTCCAGACCCAGCATTTT.

The rearrangement joins TRBV7-6 to TRBJ2-7, with 7 bases lining up with TRBD1. Unmatched junction bases numbered 7, after V lost 5 bases and J lost 0 bases. CDR1 is SGHVS and CDR2 is FNYEAQ in the germline V gene. The CDR3 is made up of 15 amino acids. In DNA form, the CDR3 reads TGTGCCAGCAGCCAGGGGACAGAGAGCTCCTACGAGCAGTACTTC. Amino acid sequence: CASSQGTESSYEQYF.

In its sample, this clone was seen a few times. The chain joins TRBV6-2 or TRBV6-3 to TRBJ1-5; 7 bases are a match to TRBD1. The germline gives CDR1 MNHEY, CDR2 SVGEGT. The CDR3 loop spans 19 amino acids. Trimming at V came to 6 bases and at J to 1 base, leaving 18 bases not matched to a gene. The CDR3 nucleotides are TGTGCCAGCAGCTGGGCCCCGGGACAGATATCCCCCAGCAATCAGCCCCAGCATTTT. Amino acid sequence: CASSWAPGQISPSNQPQHF.